Each of the 19 T cell receptor beta chains below was sequenced from the same sample in a study of cytomegalovirus exposure and HLA in healthy donors. PCR used 60 Vbeta primers and 13 Jbeta primers. This table comes from immunoSEQ multiplex PCR, and its TCRdb copy is limited to in-frame clones, with some not included. The sample yields fewer than 200,000 clones, roughly 80% seen once. The sample taken for sequencing was PBMCs. All receptors come from a woman in her twenties or thirties in good health and CMV-seropositive.

In this sample, this clone turned up once. The chain has TRBV2 and TRBJ1-2, with D possibly being TRBD1 (6 bases). Trimming pared 4 bases from V and 6 bases from J, leaving 12 bases between. CDR3 length equals 13 residues. Looked up from germline, CDR1 is SNHLY and CDR2 is FYNNEI. The CDR3 nucleotides read TGTGCCAGCAGTGTAGACAGGTTGGATGGCTACACCTTC. This translates into CASSVDRLDGYTF.

This CDR3 is CASSLEVFNGVPTEAFF. DNA for the CDR3: TGTGCCAGCAGCTTAGAGGTCTTCAACGGAGTTCCCACTGAAGCTTTCTTT. This chain joins TRBV7-9 and TRBJ1-1; D gene uncertain. V was clipped by 1 base and J by 4 bases, with 19 bases between them. The CDR3 loop spans 17 amino acids. Per germline, CDR1 SEHNR and CDR2 FQNEAQ (reference sequence).

The J gene is TRBJ1-3, the V gene TRBV4-1; D remains unclear. Trimming shortened V by 0 bases and J by 3 bases, and 24 bases separated the two germline ends. The CDR3 consists of 20 residues. Germline V gene data show CDR1 as MGHRA and CDR2 as YSYEKL. CDR3 in amino acids: CASSQEQSKYRFLVGNTIYF. CDR3 DNA: TGCGCCAGCAGCCAAGAGCAATCTAAATATCGTTTTCTGGTTGGAAACACCATATATTTT.

The chain couples TRBV13 to TRBJ2-1; no firm D call. CDR1 is PRHDT, CDR2 FYEKMQ, per germline (reference sequence). The CDR3 runs to 12 residues. The V end was cut by 0 bases, the J end by 10 bases, with 7 bases between. This chain's CDR3 is CASSLGRYEQFF. The CDR3 nucleotides read TGTGCCAGCAGCTTAGGCCGGTACGAGCAGTTCTTC.

The chain has TRBV10-3 and TRBJ1-6; D is perhaps TRBD1 (5 bases). The CDR3 is 15 amino acids. Trimming left V 6 bases short and J 7 bases short, with 16 bases between. Germline CDR1 ENHRY, CDR2 SYGVKD. The CDR3 bases are TGTGCCATCAGACCGGGACTGGGCTACAATTCACCCCTCCACTTT. Translated, it gives CAIRPGLGYNSPLHF.

As to this clone: One end of the junction fails to match germline, which may point to a read error. The gene calls are TRBV7-9 and TRBJ1-2; D call uncertain. Germline CDR1 reads SEHNR; CDR2 reads FQNEAQ (reference sequence). There are 13 residues in the CDR3. For the CDR3, the DNA is TGTTCCAGCAGCTTTCCCAGCGTAAAGGGCTACACCTTC. Amino acids: CSSSFPSVKGYTF.

This chain joins TRBV6-6 and TRBJ1-6; the D gene is possibly TRBD1 (6 bases). The CDR3 covers 14 residues. Per the germline V gene, CDR1 is MNHNY and CDR2 is SVGAGI (reference sequence). V was pared by 7 bases and J by 4 bases, with 11 bases between. CDR3 loop: CASTVGQYNSPLHF. The CDR3 bases are TGTGCCAGCACCGTCGGACAGTATAATTCACCCCTCCACTTT.

The sample holds one count of this clone. This sequence joins TRBV9 and TRBJ1-1; D gene ambiguous. The CDR3 consists of 16 residues. Germline lookup yields CDR1 SGDLS and CDR2 YYNGEE. Trimming took off 2 bases at V and 4 bases at J, with 18 bases between the two ends. CDR3 residues: CASSVKGEGLGTEAFF. In nucleotides, the CDR3 is TGTGCCAGCAGCGTGAAGGGAGAGGGCCTGGGCACTGAAGCTTTCTTT.

The rearrangement uses TRBV9 and TRBJ2-2; the D is unclear. The CDR3 totals 12 residues. Looked up from germline, CDR1 is SGDLS and CDR2 is YYNGEE. Trimming removed 0 bases from V and 5 bases from J, with 2 bases in between. CDR3 DNA: TGTGCCAGCAGCGTAGCTACCGGGGAGCTGTTTTTT. This codes for CASSVATGELFF.

This clone was counted only a few times. The chain couples TRBV4-2 to TRBJ1-6; 7 nucleotides line up with TRBD1. In germline, CDR1 is LGHNA, CDR2 YNFKEQ. V shed 0 bases and J 5 bases; nucleotides not matched to a gene: 10. CDR3 length equals 18 residues. The CDR3 region has the DNA TGTGCCAGCAGCCAAGATAGCACAGGGGCCGCAAATAATTCACCCCTCCACTTT. Protein sequence: CASSQDSTGAANNSPLHF.

V is TRBV10-3 and J is TRBJ2-1; 9 bases agree with TRBD2. The CDR3 has 15 amino acids. In germline, CDR1 is ENHRY, CDR2 SYGVKD. With V trimmed by 4 bases and J by 0 bases, 1 base remained unmatched. In DNA form, the CDR3 reads TGTGCCATCAGTGCTAGCGGGAACTCCTACAATGAGCAGTTCTTC. This encodes CAISASGNSYNEQFF.

The chain links TRBV5-8 to TRBJ1-5; D call uncertain. CDR3 length: 13 residues. Between the trimmed V and J ends, which lost 4 bases and 0 bases, there was a span of 5 bases. Germline V CDR1 and CDR2: SGHTS, YDEGEE. CDR3 DNA: TGTGCCAGCAGCCGGGATAGCAATCAGCCCCAGCATTTT. This gives the protein CASSRDSNQPQHF.

The J gene is TRBJ2-3, the V gene TRBV5-1; 15 bases align to TRBD2. CDR1 is SGHRS and CDR2 is YFSETQ in the germline V gene. The length of the CDR3 is 16 residues. V lost 3 bases and J lost 4; bases outside the gene matches: 3. The CDR3 region has the DNA TGCGCCAGCAGCTCCGGACTAGCGGGGGGGTCAGATACGCAGTATTTT. This gives the protein CASSSGLAGGSDTQYF. Based on the CDR3 plus reference TRBV5-1 and TRBJ2-3, the full variable domain is KAGVTQTPRYLIKTRGQQVTLSCSPISGHRSVSWYQQTPGQGLQFLFEYFSETQRNKGNFPGRFSGRQFSNSRSEMNVSTLELGDSALYLCASSSGLAGGSDTQYFGPGTRLTVL.

The chain recombines TRBV6-1 with TRBJ1-5; 7 bases line up with TRBD1. The V gene's germline CDR1 is MNHNS and CDR2 SASEGT. The CDR3 spans 13 residues. Trimming cost V 7 bases and J 3 bases; bases outside gene matches: 3. The DNA of the CDR3 is TGTGCCAGCATCGGACAGGTCAATCAGCCCCAGCATTTT. This translates into CASIGQVNQPQHF.

V and J are TRBV5-1 and TRBJ1-1; TRBD1 agrees at 9 bases. Germline CDR1 SGHRS, CDR2 YFSETQ. The J segment lost 7 bases and the V segment lost 0 bases, leaving 4 bases of the junction unmatched. This CDR3 has 14 amino acids. The CDR3 nucleotides read TGCGCCAGCAGCTTGGCCGGGACAGGGATTGAAGCTTTCTTT. This translates into CASSLAGTGIEAFF.

This clone came up a few times. The genes are TRBV5-4 and TRBJ1-2, with 8 bases fitting TRBD1. The CDR3 sequence is 14 residues long. The V segment lost 4 bases and the J segment 0 bases; nucleotides outside the gene matches: 2. Per germline, CDR1 SGHNT and CDR2 YYREEE (reference sequence). The CDR3 region is CASSRDRPNYGYTF. The CDR3 nucleotides read TGTGCCAGCAGCCGGGACAGGCCTAACTATGGCTACACCTTC.

The rearrangement links TRBV27 to TRBJ2-1, with a possible D match to TRBD2 (7 bases). CDR1 is MNHEY and CDR2 is SMNVEV in the germline V gene (reference sequence). V shed 2 bases and J shed 8 bases, with 16 bases lying between them. The CDR3 runs to 15 residues. The DNA for the CDR3 is TGTGCCAGCAGTTTAAGAGGGGGGGCCTCTCATGAGCAGTTCTTC. It is translated as CASSLRGGASHEQFF.

The chain uses TRBV5-1 and TRBJ1-4, with a tentative D call TRBD1 (5 bases). The CDR3 covers 13 residues. CDR1 and CDR2 (germline): SGHRS, YFSETQ. V gave up 0 bases and J gave up 10 bases, with 10 bases separating them. The CDR3, as DNA: TGCGCCAGCAGCTTGGTCGGGGGACTAAAACTGTTTTTT. This translates into CASSLVGGLKLFF.

The chain couples TRBV28 to TRBJ1-2; D is perhaps TRBD1 (6 bases). Germline loops: CDR1 MDHEN, CDR2 SYDVKM. The CDR3 has 12 amino acids. V lost 4 bases to trimming and J lost 8 bases, with 11 bases between them. This CDR3 reads CASSSDSLGYTF. Written as DNA, the CDR3 is TGTGCCAGCAGTTCGGACAGCTTGGGCTACACCTTC.